These 25 T cell receptor beta chains were sequenced from one sample in a study of blood T cell repertoires in COVID-19. Measured with immunoSEQ multiplex PCR; TCRdb has only the in-frame clones, and not every one. The sample contains a few hundred thousand clones, around 83% of which appear only once. Sample: peripheral blood. These receptors were taken from a man younger than 35 with active or convalescent COVID-19.

CDR3 in amino acids: CASSVMPTSGRSGTDTQYF. CDR3 DNA: TGTGCCAGCAGCGTAATGCCTACTAGCGGGAGGAGTGGCACAGATACGCAGTATTTT. The rearrangement links TRBV9 to TRBJ2-3; the match to TRBD2 covers 12 bases. V lost 1 base to trimming and J lost 1 base; unmatched junction nucleotides: 10. Germline V gene sequence: CDR1 SGDLS, CDR2 YYNGEE. This CDR3 region has 19 residues.

In this sample, this clone turned up once. V and J are TRBV25-1 and TRBJ2-3, with D perhaps matching TRBD2 (6 bases). V gave up 7 bases and J gave up 2 bases, with 16 bases separating them. Germline V gene sequence: CDR1 MGHDK, CDR2 SYGVNS. This CDR3 comprises 15 residues. CDR3 coding DNA: TGTGCCAGCACGAGAGGGGTAGCGGACACAGATACGCAGTATTTT. Protein: CASTRGVADTDTQYF.

This clone has more than one count but fewer than ten. The chain couples TRBV3-1 (or the pseudogene TRBV3-2) to TRBJ1-4; no clear D gene. The CDR3 totals 14 residues. V was shortened by 2 bases and J by 5 bases, with 9 bases between the two germline ends. Germline-derived CDR1 and CDR2 are LGHDT and YNNKEL (reference sequence). CDR3 coding DNA: TGTGCCAGCAGCCAAAAACAGCCGAATGAAAAACTGTTTTTT. Protein sequence: CASSQKQPNEKLFF.

The chain carries TRBV3-1 (or the pseudogene TRBV3-2) and TRBJ2-3; 11 bases are shared with TRBD2. The CDR3 has 21 amino acids. The V segment lost 2 bases and the J segment 4 bases; nucleotides outside the gene matches: 20. Germline V lookup: CDR1 LGHDT, CDR2 YNNKEL (reference sequence). The CDR3 DNA sequence: TGTGCCAGCAGCCAATGGTGGTTCTCGGCTAGCGGGAGGTCTAGGGCAGATACGCAGTATTTT. This codes for CASSQWWFSASGRSRADTQYF.

As regards this clone: The same CDR3 arises from other DNA sequences in this sample as well. The J gene is TRBJ1-5, the V gene TRBV5-1, with 7 bases lining up with TRBD1. The J segment lost 5 bases and the V segment lost 2 bases, leaving 1 base of the junction unmatched. This CDR3 comprises 13 residues. Looked up from germline, CDR1 is SGHRS and CDR2 is YFSETQ. The CDR3 loop is CASSLDRDQPQHF. In nucleotides, the CDR3 is TGCGCCAGCAGCTTAGACAGGGATCAGCCCCAGCATTTT.

V gene TRBV7-9 combines with J gene TRBJ2-7; perhaps TRBD1 as D (6 bases). The CDR3 totals 17 residues. V was pared by 7 bases and J by 2 bases, with 24 bases between. CDR1 and CDR2 from the germline V gene are SEHNR and FQNEAQ (reference sequence). For the CDR3, the DNA is TGTGCCAGCATCCCTGACCATGAGGCAGGGGAAGCCTACGAGCAGTACTTC. Its protein product is CASIPDHEAGEAYEQYF.

The chain recombines TRBV20-1 with TRBJ1-1, with unresolved D. V lost 3 bases and J 1 base, leaving 3 bases between the germline ends. Germline V CDR1 and CDR2: DFQATT, SNEGSKA (reference sequence). The CDR3 runs 11 residues. The DNA for the CDR3 is TGCAGTGCTAGCAGGAACACTGAAGCTTTCTTT. It codes for CSASRNTEAFF.

The CDR3 loop reads CASSARAQPQHF. DNA of the CDR3: TGTGCCAGCAGTGCCAGGGCCCAGCCCCAGCATTTT. This chain joins TRBV2 and TRBJ1-5; tentative D call: TRBD1 (5 bases). The CDR3 has 12 residues. The V gene's germline CDR1 is SNHLY and CDR2 FYNNEI. Trimming removed 4 bases at V and 7 bases at J, with 8 bases between.

This chain connects TRBV6-5 to TRBJ2-3; TRBD2 matches 7 bases. J gave up 3 bases and V 6 bases, and 9 bases lay outside the gene matches. Germline values: CDR1 MNHEY, CDR2 SVGAGI. The CDR3 is made up of 15 amino acids. The CDR3 coding sequence is TGTGCCAGCAGGGGTGGGGGGGAAGGTACAGATACGCAGTATTTT. Protein sequence: CASRGGGEGTDTQYF.

The chain employs TRBV29-1 and TRBJ2-3; D perhaps matches TRBD2 (6 bases). V was trimmed by 6 bases and J by 2 bases, leaving 15 bases between them. The CDR3 is 14 residues long. Germline CDR1 SQVTM, CDR2 ANQGSEA. The CDR3 loop reads CSVQDGEATDTQYF. The CDR3 DNA is TGCAGCGTGCAAGACGGGGAGGCCACAGATACGCAGTATTTT.

About this clone itself: Other DNA sequences of this sample code for an identical CDR3. V and J are TRBV6-5 and TRBJ2-3, with D unresolved. Germline-derived CDR1 and CDR2 are MNHEY and SVGAGI. The CDR3 has 14 amino acids. V was pared by 0 bases and J by 6 bases, with 10 bases between. In nucleotides, the CDR3 is TGTGCCAGCAGTTACTCGAGAGGTGGCGATACGCAGTATTTT. Encoded protein: CASSYSRGGDTQYF.

The rearrangement links TRBV15 to TRBJ2-1; 8 nucleotides line up with TRBD1. V trimming: 8 bases; J trimming: 3 bases; junction bases outside the gene matches: 3. Per the germline V gene, CDR1 is LNHNV and CDR2 is YYDKDF (reference sequence). This CDR3 is built from 13 residues. CDR3 region: CATWDRYYNEQFF. The CDR3 region has the DNA TGTGCCACCTGGGACAGGTACTACAATGAGCAGTTCTTC.

V is TRBV4-3 and J is TRBJ1-3, with D tentatively TRBD1 (6 bases). The V gene's germline CDR1 is LGHNA and CDR2 YSLEER. CDR3 size: 15 residues. V was cut by 1 base and J by 4 bases, with 11 bases left in between. The CDR3 here is CASSQGGGPGNTIYF. The CDR3 DNA is TGCGCCAGCAGCCAAGGCGGGGGGCCCGGAAACACCATATATTTT.

The chain is built from TRBV6-6 and TRBJ2-5, with 8 bases that match TRBD2. Germline V gene lookup returns CDR1 MNHNY and CDR2 SVGAGI (reference sequence). After removal of 8 bases from V and 2 bases from J, the junction contained 16 bases not matched to a gene. The CDR3 consists of 17 residues. This CDR3 reads CASGRLRGAPIQETQYF. CDR3 sequence (DNA): TGTGCCAGCGGTCGTCTGCGGGGGGCCCCCATTCAAGAGACCCAGTACTTC.

CDR3 coding DNA: TGTGCCAGCTCACCATTCTTCGTGGCAGGGGGGAAGGAGACCCAGTACTTC. It is translated as CASSPFFVAGGKETQYF. The genes are TRBV18 and TRBJ2-5; tentatively, D is TRBD1 (7 bases). Trimming pared 2 bases from V and 5 bases from J, leaving 21 bases between. This CDR3 has 17 amino acids. The V gene's germline CDR1 is KGHSH and CDR2 LQKENI.

This chain joins TRBV29-1 and TRBJ1-4; possibly TRBD1 for D (5 bases). Trimming removed 7 bases at V and 7 bases at J, with 13 bases between. CDR1 SQVTM and CDR2 ANQGSEA come from the germline V gene. CDR3 length equals 12 residues. Here the CDR3 reads CSARQMREKLFF. The CDR3 DNA sequence: TGCAGCGCCCGACAGATGCGTGAAAAACTGTTTTTT.

The DNA of the CDR3 is TGCAGTGCTAGTATCGGGGGAGGAGCTTTCTTT. Translation: CSASIGGGAFF. The J gene is TRBJ1-1, the V gene TRBV20-1; D may be TRBD1 (5 bases). The CDR3 runs 11 residues. Deletions cut 3 bases from V and 10 bases from J, with 12 bases between. The V gene's germline CDR1 is DFQATT and CDR2 SNEGSKA (reference sequence).

The chain is built from TRBV24-1 and TRBJ2-2; D unresolved. The germline V and J ends were trimmed by 5 bases and 0 bases, with 6 bases remaining between them. The CDR3 is made up of 14 amino acids. Germline V gene data show CDR1 as KGHDR and CDR2 as SFDVKD. CDR3 DNA sequence: TGTGCCACCAGTGTAGGAGCGAACACCGGGGAGCTGTTTTTT. Translating it yields CATSVGANTGELFF.

V usage is TRBV6-5 and J usage is TRBJ1-5; no clear D. This CDR3 spans 12 amino acids. Trimming shortened V by 7 bases and J by 5 bases, and 9 bases separated the two germline ends. Germline loops: CDR1 MNHEY, CDR2 SVGAGI. For the CDR3, the DNA is TGTGCCAGCAATTGGGCAGATCAGCCCCAGCATTTT. It specifies CASNWADQPQHF.

The rearrangement links TRBV14 to TRBJ1-6, with 8 positions matching TRBD1. V shed 4 bases and J 6 bases; nucleotides not matched to a gene: 8. Germline V gene data show CDR1 as SGHDN and CDR2 as FVKESK. The CDR3 is 16 residues long. The CDR3 region is CASSRMAGGSNSPLHF. The CDR3 DNA is TGTGCCAGCAGCCGAATGGCAGGGGGCTCTAATTCACCCCTCCACTTT.

J is TRBJ2-6 and V is TRBV2; D call uncertain. V gave up 6 bases and J gave up 4 bases, with 10 bases separating them. The CDR3 totals 14 residues. Per the germline V gene, CDR1 is SNHLY and CDR2 is FYNNEI. DNA for the CDR3: TGTGCCAGCAGGACTGAGGTAGGGGCCAACGTCCTGACTTTC. It is translated as CASRTEVGANVLTF.

This chain uses TRBV10-3 with TRBJ1-2; D is possibly TRBD1 (5 bases). The ends were cut back, 0 bases at V and 5 bases at J, with 16 bases in the middle. CDR1 and CDR2 from the germline V gene are ENHRY and SYGVKD. The CDR3 contains 16 residues. CDR3 amino acids: CAISESAGVRFYGYTF. CDR3 DNA sequence: TGTGCCATCAGTGAGTCGGCGGGGGTTAGGTTTTATGGCTACACCTTC.

The chain has TRBV7-3 and TRBJ2-3; tentatively, D is TRBD1 (6 bases). Trimming removed 2 bases from V and 5 bases from J, with 14 bases in between. CDR1 is SGHTA, CDR2 FQGTGA, per germline. CDR3 length equals 15 residues. The DNA of the CDR3 is TGTGCCAGCAGCTTAGCGACAGGCTCAGGAGATACGCAGTATTTT. It translates to CASSLATGSGDTQYF.

J is TRBJ2-1 and V is TRBV12-5; a possible D gene is TRBD2 (5 bases). This CDR3 is built from 17 residues. From germline, CDR1 is LGHNT and CDR2 FRNRAP. V gave up 1 base and J gave up 1 base, with 14 bases separating them. This CDR3 is CASGLGPHRGSYNEQFF. CDR3 nucleotides: TGTGCTAGTGGTTTGGGACCACATCGGGGTTCCTACAATGAGCAGTTCTTC.

This chain uses TRBV2 with TRBJ2-1, with TRBD2 as a possible D gene (6 bases). The CDR3 has 13 residues. The V end lost 10 bases, the J end lost 0 bases, and 10 bases lay between the germline ends. From germline, CDR1 is SNHLY and CDR2 FYNNEI. CDR3 loop: CATRDSSYNEQFF. The CDR3 bases are TGTGCCACAAGGGACTCCTCCTACAATGAGCAGTTCTTC.